The present T cell receptor beta chain was sequenced within a study of tumor and adjacent non-tumor tissue in lung cancer. Study as a whole: Histology: 12 adenocarcinoma, a couple of squamous cell carcinoma, 1 small cell lung cancer.

Three rounds of nested PCR, following a modified ARM-PCR protocol, produced the TCRbeta library. Each CDR3 protein is one row after TCRdb ran MiXCR on the multiplex PCR reads. The data contain 120,000 or so distinct CDR3 sequences, around three fifths of them singletons. V was trimmed by 6 bases and J by 10 bases, leaving 15 bases between them. There are 12 residues in the CDR3. CDR1 SQVTM and CDR2 ANQGSEA come from the germline V gene. The template was RNA from unsorted bulk tissue. The sample taken for sequencing was lung tumor tissue. The chain combines TRBV29-1 with TRBJ1-4; D is perhaps TRBD1 (5 bases). The sequence was collected from a young man with non-small cell lung cancer. The DNA of the CDR3 is TGCAGCGTCATCGACAGTCATGTAAAACTGTTTTTT. Translating it yields CSVIDSHVKLFF.